This T cell receptor beta chain was retrieved from a study of identical twins. This clonotype was seen more than once but under ten times. The antigen remains unidentified. TCRdb used MiXCR to reprocess the 5' RACE reads, holding one entry per CDR3 protein. The table includes 350,000 to 450,000 distinct CDR3 sequences, about 18% detected once. Each donor (without exception) was a healthy Caucasian. Study-wide points: Twin sharing of out-of-frame TCR alpha was underestimated by models in monozygotic pairs. Cord blood beta clonotypes present at high abundance carried fewer insertions; no such pattern appeared in memory repertoires. A cross-sectional statistical analysis, not follow-up of the same donors, supported the conclusions.

The ends lost 5 bases at V and 10 bases at J; junction bases unmatched: 16. The CDR3 runs to 16 residues. In germline, CDR1 is MDHEN, CDR2 SYDVKM. Sequences were obtained from naive T cells sorted from blood. The chain links TRBV28 to TRBJ2-1; 8 bases map to TRBD2. This clonotype was obtained from a man in his fifties in good health. CDR3 bases: TGTGCCAGCAGTCGCCCGGGTCGGGGGGGGTCGCCGGAGCAGTTCTTC. Its protein product is CASSRPGRGGSPEQFF.